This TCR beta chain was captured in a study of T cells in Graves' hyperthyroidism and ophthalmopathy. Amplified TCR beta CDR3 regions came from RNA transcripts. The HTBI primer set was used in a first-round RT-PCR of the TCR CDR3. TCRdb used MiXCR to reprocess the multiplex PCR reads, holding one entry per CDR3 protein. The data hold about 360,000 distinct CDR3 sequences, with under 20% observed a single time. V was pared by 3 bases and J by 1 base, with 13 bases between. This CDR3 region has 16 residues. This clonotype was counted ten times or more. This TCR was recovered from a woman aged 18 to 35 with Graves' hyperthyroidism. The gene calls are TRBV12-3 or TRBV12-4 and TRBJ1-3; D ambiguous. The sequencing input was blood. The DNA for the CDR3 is TGTGCCAGCAGTTTTCTTTCAATCCCTTCTGGAAACACCATATATTTT. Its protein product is CASSFLSIPSGNTIYF.